A selection of T cell receptor beta chains follows, all from one sample in a study of regulatory T cells in long-lasting Graves disease. From the multiplex PCR reads, TCRdb called clonotypes with MiXCR, one entry per CDR3 protein. This table holds about 470,000 distinct CDR3 sequences, just under 15% found once. The same sample was also studied in work on T cells in Graves' hyperthyroidism and ophthalmopathy.

The specimen was peripheral blood mononuclear cells (PBMCs), collected at new diagnosis, from a patient treated with antithyroid drugs. The receptors come from a woman aged 25-40 years with Graves disease. Each CDR3 is given with its conserved first and last residue. The order of the fields is V gene, clone size, J gene, D gene, CDR3 DNA, CDR3 protein. D genes are given only for firm matches. The size entry is marked missing in some rows and otherwise reads once, few, many or a size class.

V gene: TRBV28; clone size: -; J gene: TRBJ2-3; D gene: -; CDR3 DNA: TGTGCCAGCAGCTTAGTCGACAGACGCACAGATACGCAGTATTTT; CDR3 protein: CASSLVDRRTDTQYF
V gene: TRBV12-3/TRBV12-4; clone size: many; J gene: TRBJ2-2; D gene: TRBD2; CDR3 DNA: TGTGCCAGCAGTCAGGGACTATCGGCCGGGGAGCTGTTTTTT; CDR3 protein: CASSQGLSAGELFF
V gene: TRBV2; clone size: many; J gene: TRBJ2-5; D gene: TRBD1; CDR3 DNA: TGTGCCTGCTCAGCCGGGACAGGGTCGGGGGAGACCCAGTACTTC; CDR3 protein: CACSAGTGSGETQYF
V gene: TRBV18; clone size: few; J gene: TRBJ1-1; D gene: -; CDR3 DNA: TGTGCCAGCTCACCTAGAGGGGACGCGTACACTGAAGCTTTCTTT; CDR3 protein: CASSPRGDAYTEAFF
V gene: TRBV11-2; clone size: -; J gene: TRBJ2-3; D gene: TRBD2; CDR3 DNA: TGTGCCAGCAGCGACGTGGGACTAGCGGGAGACACAGATACGCAGTATTTT; CDR3 protein: CASSDVGLAGDTDTQYF
V gene: TRBV15; clone size: many; J gene: TRBJ1-6; D gene: -; CDR3 DNA: TGTGCCACCAGCAGAGATGGAGGCGCGTCACCCCTCCACTTT; CDR3 protein: CATSRDGGASPLHF
V gene: TRBV3-1; clone size: -; J gene: TRBJ1-2; D gene: TRBD1; CDR3 DNA: TGTGCCAGCAGCCCCGCCGGGACAGGGCTCTATGGCTACACCTTC; CDR3 protein: CASSPAGTGLYGYTF
V gene: TRBV27; clone size: few; J gene: TRBJ1-2; D gene: TRBD1; CDR3 DNA: TGTGCCAGCAGTTTCCGTGGACAGGGGAGTTTTTATGGCTACACCTTC; CDR3 protein: CASSFRGQGSFYGYTF
V gene: TRBV5-1; clone size: -; J gene: TRBJ2-7; D gene: -; CDR3 DNA: TGCGCCAGCAGCTTGGCCGCTGGGGGTAGATCTTACGAGCAGTACTTC; CDR3 protein: CASSLAAGGRSYEQYF
V gene: TRBV30; clone size: few; J gene: TRBJ1-5; D gene: TRBD1; CDR3 DNA: TGTGCCTGGGGTAGGGACAGGCAGCCCCAGCATTTT; CDR3 protein: CAWGRDRQPQHF
V gene: TRBV5-6; clone size: many; J gene: TRBJ1-4; D gene: -; CDR3 DNA: TGTGCCAGCAGCCGAATCAGGGGTCGTAATGAAAAACTGTTTTTT; CDR3 protein: CASSRIRGRNEKLFF
V gene: TRBV27; clone size: few; J gene: TRBJ2-4; D gene: -; CDR3 DNA: TGTGCCAGCAAAGATTTTTGGGGGGACAAACTGTTACTAGCCAAAAACATTCAGTACTTC; CDR3 protein: CASKDFWGDKLLLAKNIQYF
V gene: TRBV20-1; clone size: few; J gene: TRBJ2-2; D gene: -; CDR3 DNA: TGCAGTGCTCCAGGGGCCGGGGAGCTGTTTTTT; CDR3 protein: CSAPGAGELFF
V gene: TRBV12-3/TRBV12-4; clone size: once; J gene: TRBJ2-1; D gene: -; CDR3 DNA: TGTGCCAGCGGACAAAGGGGGGTCTCCTACAATGCGCAGTTCTTC; CDR3 protein: CASGQRGVSYNAQFF